The 22 T cell receptor beta chains given below trace back to one sample, sequenced in a study of blood T cell repertoires in COVID-19. The table came from immunoSEQ multiplex PCR; TCRdb's copy has only in-frame clones and leaves some out. Among fewer than 75,000 clones listed, over 75% were seen once. Sequencing was done on a sample of peripheral blood. The receptors were gathered from a man between 65 and 85 years old with acute or convalescent COVID-19.

The J gene is TRBJ1-1, the V gene TRBV5-1; tentatively, D is TRBD1 (6 bases). Between the trimmed V and J ends, which lost 4 bases and 7 bases, there was a span of 14 bases. CDR3 length: 13 residues. CDR1 and CDR2 from the germline V gene are SGHRS and YFSETQ. As DNA, the CDR3 is TGCGCCAGCAGCCAAACAGGGAACTTTGAAGCTTTCTTT. This encodes CASSQTGNFEAFF.

The V and J genes are TRBV6-4 and TRBJ1-4; tentative D call: TRBD1 (5 bases). V gave up 0 bases and J gave up 11 bases, with 10 bases separating them. The CDR3 totals 13 residues. Germline lookup yields CDR1 MRHNA and CDR2 SNTAGT. The CDR3 here is CASSDSRGGKLFF. CDR3 DNA sequence: TGTGCCAGCAGTGACTCGCGGGGGGGGAAACTGTTTTTT.

The rearrangement links TRBV4-3 to TRBJ1-2; 7 nucleotides align to TRBD1. The CDR3 is 14 amino acids. V lost 1 base, J lost 8 bases, and 7 bases stayed unmatched. CDR1 is LGHNA, CDR2 YSLEER, per germline. This CDR3 is CASSQVRGGGGYTF. DNA for the CDR3: TGCGCCAGCAGCCAAGTGCGAGGGGGCGGAGGCTACACCTTC.

The chain is built from TRBV28 and TRBJ1-5; TRBD1 aligns across 9 bases. Germline assignment: CDR1 MDHEN and CDR2 SYDVKM. V lost 6 bases to trimming and J lost 4 bases; unmatched junction nucleotides: 4. The CDR3 loop spans 14 amino acids. For the CDR3, the DNA is TGTGCCAGCAGCCGGACAGGGGAGAATCAGCCCCAGCATTTT. This codes for CASSRTGENQPQHF.

The chain has TRBV19 and TRBJ2-1, with D tentatively TRBD1 (5 bases). The CDR3 sequence is 17 residues long. Trimming removed 3 bases at V and 3 bases at J, with 18 bases between. The V gene's germline CDR1 is LNHDA and CDR2 SQIVND (reference sequence). The CDR3: CASSIRQTDSYYNEQFF. As DNA, the CDR3 is TGTGCCAGTAGTATCAGACAGACAGACTCCTACTACAATGAGCAGTTCTTC.

CDR3 sequence: CASSRGRYEQYF. CDR3 DNA: TGTGCCAGCAGTAGGGGGCGCTACGAGCAGTACTTC. V usage is TRBV7-2 and J usage is TRBJ2-7; 7 bases agree with TRBD1. Germline CDR1 is SGHTA and CDR2 is FQGNSA. The CDR3 runs to 12 residues. The V segment lost 6 bases and the J segment 3 bases; nucleotides outside the gene matches: 2.

The rearrangement uses TRBV6-6 and TRBJ2-1, with a weak D call TRBD1 (6 bases). The CDR3 is 15 residues long. Deletions cut 8 bases from V and 5 bases from J, with 19 bases between. The germline V gene encodes CDR1 MNHNY and CDR2 SVGAGI (reference sequence). The DNA for the CDR3 is TGTGCCAGCGGCGACTATAGGACAGTCCACAATGAGCAGTTCTTC. It translates to CASGDYRTVHNEQFF.

V usage is TRBV5-4 and J usage is TRBJ2-7; the match to TRBD1 covers 7 bases. Germline V gene sequence: CDR1 SGHNT, CDR2 YYREEE (reference sequence). The CDR3 loop spans 14 amino acids. V was clipped by 4 bases and J by 6 bases; unmatched bases: 10. This CDR3 reads CASSMTGMSSEQYF. CDR3 sequence (DNA): TGTGCCAGCAGCATGACAGGGATGTCGTCCGAGCAGTACTTC.

The chain carries TRBV19 and TRBJ2-6, with TRBD1 matching over 7 bases. Unmatched junction bases numbered 4, after V lost 6 bases and J lost 2 bases. Germline V gives CDR1 LNHDA, CDR2 SQIVND (reference sequence). This CDR3 spans 15 amino acids. The CDR3 spells CASSPGTAGANVLTF. In nucleotides, the CDR3 is TGTGCCAGTAGCCCCGGGACAGCTGGGGCCAACGTCCTGACTTTC.

The J gene is TRBJ2-5, the V gene TRBV6-5; D is perhaps TRBD1 (5 bases). V lost 0 bases to trimming and J lost 2 bases, with 10 bases between them. The CDR3 runs 15 residues. Germline loops: CDR1 MNHEY, CDR2 SVGAGI. The DNA for the CDR3 is TGTGCCAGCAGTTACTCGAGGCAGGGACAAGAGACCCAGTACTTC. It specifies CASSYSRQGQETQYF.

The V gene is TRBV24-1, the J gene TRBJ1-2; D possibly corresponds to TRBD1 (5 bases). This CDR3 spans 13 amino acids. Germline V lookup: CDR1 KGHDR, CDR2 SFDVKD. With 3 bases removed from V and 8 bases from J, the gap between germline ends came to 12 bases. CDR3 DNA: TGTGCCACCAGTGATCGGGGGAGCGGCGGCTACACCTTC. Protein: CATSDRGSGGYTF.

The genes are TRBV3-1 (or the pseudogene TRBV3-2) and TRBJ1-2; 8 bases are a match to TRBD1. V trimming: 1 base; J trimming: 0 bases; junction bases outside the gene matches: 7. This CDR3 spans 17 amino acids. CDR1 LGHDT and CDR2 YNNKEL come from the germline V gene (reference sequence). The CDR3 nucleotides read TGTGCCAGCAGCCAAGCCCCGGGACAGGCCTCTAACTATGGCTACACCTTC. It specifies CASSQAPGQASNYGYTF.

This clone was recorded only once. V usage is TRBV5-1 and J usage is TRBJ1-3, with a tentative D call TRBD1 (6 bases). The CDR3 totals 16 residues. Per the germline V gene, CDR1 is SGHRS and CDR2 is YFSETQ. V dropped 4 bases and J dropped 3 bases, with 17 bases sitting between them. The CDR3 DNA follows: TGCGCCAGCAGCATAACCACAGGGATCGATGGAAACACCATATATTTT. Amino acid sequence: CASSITTGIDGNTIYF.

This clone has just one count. The chain uses TRBV4-3 and TRBJ2-2; 9 bases fit TRBD1. The CDR3 runs to 18 residues. With V trimmed by 2 bases and J by 1 base, 8 bases remained unmatched. Germline values: CDR1 LGHNA, CDR2 YSLEER. CDR3 region: CASSQNTGTGRNTGELFF. CDR3 nucleotides: TGCGCCAGCAGCCAAAATACGGGGACAGGGAGGAACACCGGGGAGCTGTTTTTT.

The V and J genes are TRBV6-2 or TRBV6-3 and TRBJ2-1; a weak D match, TRBD2 (5 bases). Per germline, CDR1 MNHEY and CDR2 SVGEGT. CDR3 length: 12 amino acids. Between the trimmed V and J ends, which lost 6 bases and 9 bases, there was a span of 12 bases. This chain's CDR3 is CASSYTRTEQFF. The CDR3 DNA reads as TGTGCCAGCAGCTATACTAGGACTGAGCAGTTCTTC.

The chain carries TRBV4-1 and TRBJ1-1; no clear D gene. The CDR3 runs to 12 residues. Between the trimmed V and J ends, which lost 3 bases and 2 bases, there was a span of 4 bases. Per germline, CDR1 MGHRA and CDR2 YSYEKL. The CDR3 spells CASSHLNTEAFF. For the CDR3, the DNA is TGCGCCAGCAGCCACCTAAACACTGAAGCTTTCTTT.

This chain connects TRBV6-2 or TRBV6-3 to TRBJ1-5; D gene ambiguous. Trimming shortened V by 5 bases and J by 0 bases, and 11 bases separated the two germline ends. Per the germline V gene, CDR1 is MNHEY and CDR2 is SVGEGT. This CDR3 contains 15 residues. The CDR3 nucleotides are TGTGCCAGCAGTAACCTTAGAGGTAGCAATCAGCCCCAGCATTTT. Its protein is CASSNLRGSNQPQHF.

The J gene is TRBJ1-6, the V gene TRBV19; TRBD1 aligns across 7 bases. Trimming took 4 bases from V and 8 from J; bases not matched to a gene: 11. Germline CDR1 is LNHDA and CDR2 is SQIVND (reference sequence). The CDR3 has 16 amino acids. The CDR3 DNA is TGTGCCAGTAGTACCTCCACAGGGGTAGCTTATTCACCCCTCCACTTT. Its translation is CASSTSTGVAYSPLHF.

The V and J genes are TRBV5-4 and TRBJ2-7, with D possibly being TRBD2 (7 bases). CDR3 size: 14 residues. Germline CDR1 and CDR2: SGHNT and YYREEE (reference sequence). V dropped 0 bases and J dropped 3 bases, with 10 bases sitting between them. CDR3 bases: TGTGCCAGCAGCTTGGAGGGGGGGGACTACGAGCAGTACTTC. It yields the protein CASSLEGGDYEQYF.

V usage is TRBV7-2 and J usage is TRBJ2-1; 12 bases are shared with TRBD2. The trim removed 5 bases at V and 4 bases at J, leaving 6 bases unmatched. This CDR3 contains 16 residues. Looked up from germline, CDR1 is SGHTA and CDR2 is FQGNSA. The CDR3 spells CASSPTSGGHYNEQFF. The CDR3 coding sequence is TGTGCCAGCAGCCCCACTAGCGGGGGGCATTACAATGAGCAGTTCTTC.

V is TRBV7-6 and J is TRBJ1-6, with D perhaps TRBD1 (5 bases). The CDR3 runs 14 residues. The germline V gene encodes CDR1 SGHVS and CDR2 FNYEAQ. Trimming took 3 bases from V and 8 from J, leaving 11 bases between them. CDR3 protein: CASSLGLGDSPLHF. CDR3 DNA sequence: TGTGCCAGCAGCTTGGGACTCGGGGATTCACCCCTCCACTTT.

The gene calls are TRBV7-9 and TRBJ1-1; no clear D gene. The CDR3 has 14 amino acids. Germline lookup yields CDR1 SEHNR and CDR2 FQNEAQ (reference sequence). V was cut by 6 bases and J by 0 bases, with 11 bases left in between. The CDR3 region is CASSIGEMNTEAFF. DNA for the CDR3: TGTGCCAGCAGTATCGGAGAGATGAACACTGAAGCTTTCTTT.